One and the same sample provided the 21 T cell receptor beta chains below, sequenced in a study of blood T cell repertoires in COVID-19. Profiled with immunoSEQ multiplex PCR; TCRdb holds only in-frame clones, not every one. The table includes roughly 110,000 clones, about 91% detected once. Sequences were obtained from peripheral blood. These receptors were obtained from a man aged 50 to 60 with active or convalescent COVID-19.

The chain links TRBV15 to TRBJ2-2; 7 bases are shared with TRBD1. CDR1 is LNHNV, CDR2 YYDKDF, per germline (reference sequence). CDR3 size: 18 residues. Trimming removed 0 bases from V and 3 bases from J; junction bases left unmatched: 10. The CDR3 region has the DNA TGTGCCACCAGCAGAGATCCCACGAAAACAGGGGACACCGGGGAGCTGTTTTTT. Its protein is CATSRDPTKTGDTGELFF.

The V gene is TRBV28, the J gene TRBJ2-1; 8 bases align to TRBD1. This CDR3 contains 11 residues. J gave up 12 bases and V 6 bases, and 4 bases lay outside the gene matches. The germline CDR1 and CDR2 sequences are MDHEN and SYDVKM. The chain's CDR3 is CASSLRGRQFF. The CDR3 DNA reads TGTGCCAGCAGCCTCAGGGGGCGGCAGTTCTTC.

The V gene is TRBV5-6, the J gene TRBJ1-1, with a possible D match to TRBD1 (6 bases). Germline V CDR1 and CDR2: SGHDT, YYEEEE. CDR3 size: 17 residues. Between the trimmed V and J ends, which lost 7 bases and 12 bases, there was a span of 34 bases. The DNA of the CDR3 is TGTGCCAGCGACTGGCAGGGGCCGTGGGGAGGGACTTTTGGGACTTTCTTT. It is translated as CASDWQGPWGGTFGTFF.

The chain uses TRBV29-1 and TRBJ2-3, with 13 bases that match TRBD2. V trimming: 3 bases; J trimming: 3 bases; junction bases outside the gene matches: 12. The V gene's germline CDR1 is SQVTM and CDR2 ANQGSEA. The CDR3 totals 18 residues. This CDR3 reads CSVDGDIGLAGVTDTQYF. The CDR3 DNA is TGCAGCGTTGATGGGGATATCGGACTAGCGGGAGTAACAGATACGCAGTATTTT.

The chain is built from TRBV5-1 and TRBJ2-3; 7 nucleotides align to TRBD2. Germline V CDR1 and CDR2: SGHRS, YFSETQ. Trimming at V came to 1 base and at J to 4 bases, leaving 3 bases not matched to a gene. This CDR3 contains 14 residues. CDR3 DNA: TGCGCCAGCAGCTTGACGGGAGGCGCAGATACGCAGTATTTT. This sequence encodes CASSLTGGADTQYF.

The chain links TRBV6-6 to TRBJ1-4; the D gene is possibly TRBD1 (6 bases). Germline loops: CDR1 MNHNY, CDR2 SVGAGI (reference sequence). CDR3 length equals 16 residues. The V gene lost 2 bases and the J gene lost 4 bases, with 14 bases spanning the gap. Written as DNA, the CDR3 is TGTGCCAGCAGTTACCCGAAGACAGGTCTTAATGAAAAACTGTTTTTT. Its protein product is CASSYPKTGLNEKLFF.

With regard to this clone: Other DNA sequences in the sample encode the same CDR3. V is TRBV7-9 and J is TRBJ1-6; D ambiguous. The CDR3 is made up of 12 amino acids. Germline V CDR1 and CDR2: SEHNR, FQNEAQ (reference sequence). The germline V and J ends were trimmed by 1 base and 9 bases, with 4 bases remaining between them. The CDR3 loop is CASSLGGSPLHF. The CDR3 DNA follows: TGTGCCAGCAGCTTAGGCGGTTCACCCCTCCACTTT.

The chain recombines TRBV28 with TRBJ2-7; unclear D gene. Germline loops: CDR1 MDHEN, CDR2 SYDVKM. CDR3 length equals 14 residues. Trimming took off 5 bases at V and 4 bases at J, with 15 bases between the two ends. The CDR3 nucleotides read TGTGCCAGCAGTCTACCCTTTCAACTTTACGAGCAGTACTTC. Translated, it gives CASSLPFQLYEQYF.

The chain joins TRBV19 to TRBJ2-5, with D perhaps matching TRBD1 (5 bases). This CDR3 is 13 amino acids long. V lost 7 bases and J lost 4, with 13 bases in between. Germline V gene lookup returns CDR1 LNHDA and CDR2 SQIVND (reference sequence). The CDR3 sequence: CASTTGSVETQYF. As DNA, the CDR3 is TGTGCCAGTACTACAGGATCCGTAGAGACCCAGTACTTC.

This clone was seen a handful of times. V gene TRBV6-5 combines with J gene TRBJ2-7; possibly TRBD1 for D (5 bases). CDR3 length equals 15 residues. Deletions cut 6 bases from V and 2 bases from J, with 17 bases between. Germline V gene data show CDR1 as MNHEY and CDR2 as SVGAGI. The CDR3 sequence: CASSGWKTATYEQYF. Here the CDR3 DNA reads TGTGCCAGCAGCGGGTGGAAGACAGCAACCTACGAGCAGTACTTC.

With respect to this clone: Within the sample, other DNA sequences also encode this same CDR3. V is TRBV5-1 and J is TRBJ1-1, with D hard to call. Trimming left V 1 base short and J 0 bases short, with 10 bases between. This CDR3 has 15 residues. Looked up from germline, CDR1 is SGHRS and CDR2 is YFSETQ. Here the CDR3 DNA reads TGCGCCAGCAGCTTGAATGGCGGCTTGAACACTGAAGCTTTCTTT. Its protein is CASSLNGGLNTEAFF.

The V and J genes are TRBV19 and TRBJ1-5; 8 nucleotides match TRBD1. Germline CDR1 is LNHDA and CDR2 is SQIVND (reference sequence). The CDR3 runs to 16 residues. V dropped 2 bases and J dropped 3; count of bases not matched to a gene: 6. DNA of the CDR3: TGTGCCAGTAGTATAAGCCGGGACAGGCTCAATCAGCCCCAGCATTTT. Translating it yields CASSISRDRLNQPQHF.

A few counts support this clone. This sequence joins TRBV7-2 and TRBJ1-2, with D possibly TRBD1 on 5 matching bases. The CDR3 is 15 residues long. The V end lost 2 bases, the J end lost 2 bases, and 12 bases lay between the germline ends. Germline V lookup: CDR1 SGHTA, CDR2 FQGNSA. The CDR3 region has the DNA TGTGCCAGCAGCTTACCAGGCAGGGCGAACTATGGCTACACCTTC. Amino acid sequence: CASSLPGRANYGYTF.

This clone was seen more than once but under ten times. V usage is TRBV30 and J usage is TRBJ1-6; 7 bases agree with TRBD1. Germline assignment: CDR1 GTSNPN and CDR2 SVGIG (reference sequence). Germline trimming cut 4 bases from V and 5 bases from J; bases unmatched to any gene: 23. The length of the CDR3 is 20 residues. The CDR3 region is CAWTFNRGLAALGDNSPLHF. The CDR3 nucleotides read TGTGCCTGGACCTTCAACAGGGGCCTGGCCGCCCTTGGTGATAATTCACCCCTCCACTTT.

The chain uses TRBV11-3 and TRBJ2-7; 8 positions match TRBD1. V lost 5 bases and J lost 2; bases outside the gene matches: 11. The length of the CDR3 is 16 residues. Germline V gene data show CDR1 as SGHNT and CDR2 as YENEEA. As DNA, the CDR3 is TGTGCCAGCAGCAGAGGACAGGGATCGGGCGCCTACGAGCAGTACTTC. Its protein is CASSRGQGSGAYEQYF.

J is TRBJ1-2 and V is TRBV7-2, with D unresolved. Per the germline V gene, CDR1 is SGHTA and CDR2 is FQGNSA. V lost 6 bases and J lost 2, with 13 bases in between. This CDR3 is 14 amino acids long. The CDR3 DNA sequence: TGTGCCAGCAGGTTTAGTGGCGGAAACTATGGCTACACCTTC. Amino acids: CASRFSGGNYGYTF.

CDR3 protein: CASLGTGDFEAFF. As DNA, the CDR3 is TGTGCCAGCCTAGGGACAGGGGATTTTGAAGCTTTCTTT. This sequence joins TRBV9 and TRBJ1-1, with 10 bases matching TRBD1. With V trimmed by 7 bases and J by 7 bases, 7 bases remained unmatched. This CDR3 is 13 amino acids long. Germline loops: CDR1 SGDLS, CDR2 YYNGEE.

The chain links TRBV18 to TRBJ2-6; the match to TRBD1 covers 9 bases. Trimming at V came to 3 bases and at J to 1 base, leaving 10 bases not matched to a gene. This CDR3 spans 19 amino acids. Germline V CDR1 and CDR2: KGHSH, LQKENI. CDR3 nucleotide sequence: TGTGCCAGCTCACCCATGACAGGGGGTTATAGGTCTGGGGCCAACGTCCTGACTTTC. Its protein product is CASSPMTGGYRSGANVLTF.

J is TRBJ2-2 and V is TRBV28; a possible D gene is TRBD1 (5 bases). The V gene's germline CDR1 is MDHEN and CDR2 SYDVKM. Trimming pared 4 bases from V and 2 bases from J, leaving 17 bases between. The length of the CDR3 is 17 residues. CDR3 sequence: CASSSLAGKFNTGELFF. CDR3 DNA: TGTGCCAGCAGTTCCCTGGCAGGGAAATTTAACACCGGGGAGCTGTTTTTT.

The CDR3 sequence is CAWSVLGSIYGYTF. The CDR3, as DNA: TGTGCCTGGAGTGTCCTTGGGAGTATCTATGGCTACACCTTC. The chain uses TRBV30 and TRBJ1-2, with D uncertain. V lost 0 bases to trimming and J lost 4 bases, with 12 bases between them. In germline, CDR1 is GTSNPN, CDR2 SVGIG (reference sequence). The CDR3 length is 14 residues.

V and J are TRBV19 and TRBJ1-4; TRBD1 might be the D (6 bases). This CDR3 is 14 amino acids long. Trimming pared 4 bases from V and 0 bases from J, leaving 6 bases between. The V gene's germline CDR1 is LNHDA and CDR2 SQIVND (reference sequence). CDR3 in DNA: TGTGCCAGTAGTAAGGGGGCAACTAATGAAAAACTGTTTTTT. Encoded protein: CASSKGATNEKLFF.